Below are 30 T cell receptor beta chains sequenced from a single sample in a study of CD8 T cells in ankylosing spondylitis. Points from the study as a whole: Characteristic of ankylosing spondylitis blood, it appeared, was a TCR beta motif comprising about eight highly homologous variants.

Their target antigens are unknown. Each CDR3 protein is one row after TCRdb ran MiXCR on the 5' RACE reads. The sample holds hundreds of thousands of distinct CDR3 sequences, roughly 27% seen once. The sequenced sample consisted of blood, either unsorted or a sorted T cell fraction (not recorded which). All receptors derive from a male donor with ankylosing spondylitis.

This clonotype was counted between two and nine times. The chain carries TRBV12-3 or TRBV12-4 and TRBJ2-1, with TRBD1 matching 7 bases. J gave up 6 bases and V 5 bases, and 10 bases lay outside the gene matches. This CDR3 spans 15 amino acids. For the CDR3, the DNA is TGTGCCAGCAGTCCCAGACAGGGCCAAACCAATGAGCAGTTCTTC. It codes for CASSPRQGQTNEQFF.

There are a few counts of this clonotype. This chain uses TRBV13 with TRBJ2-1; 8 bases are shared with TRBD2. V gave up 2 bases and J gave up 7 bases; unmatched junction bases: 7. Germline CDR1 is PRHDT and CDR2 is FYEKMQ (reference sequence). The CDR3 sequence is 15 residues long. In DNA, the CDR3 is TGTGCCAGCAGCTTATTCCAGCGGGAGTGGAATGAGCAGTTCTTC. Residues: CASSLFQREWNEQFF.

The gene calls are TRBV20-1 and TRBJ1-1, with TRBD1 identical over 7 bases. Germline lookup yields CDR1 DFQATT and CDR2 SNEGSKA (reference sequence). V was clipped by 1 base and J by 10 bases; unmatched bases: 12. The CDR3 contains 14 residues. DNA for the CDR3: TGCAGTGCTAGAGTTCCCTATACAGGGGAGGGAGCTTTCTTT. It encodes CSARVPYTGEGAFF.

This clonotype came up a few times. In DNA, the CDR3 is TGCGCCAGCAGCTTACTCGGAACTAGCACAGATACGCAGTATTTT. Amino acid sequence: CASSLLGTSTDTQYF. The chain carries TRBV5-1 and TRBJ2-3; D gene uncertain. The CDR3 is made up of 15 amino acids. Looked up from germline, CDR1 is SGHRS and CDR2 is YFSETQ. Trimming pared 2 bases from V and 0 bases from J, leaving 10 bases between.

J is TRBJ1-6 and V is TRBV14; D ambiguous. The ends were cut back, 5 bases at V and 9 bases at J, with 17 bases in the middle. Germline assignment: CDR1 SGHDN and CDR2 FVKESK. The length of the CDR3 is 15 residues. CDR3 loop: CASSSWQHGGSPLHF. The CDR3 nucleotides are TGTGCCAGCAGCTCGTGGCAGCATGGAGGTTCACCCCTCCACTTT.

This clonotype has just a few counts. This CDR3 is CASSWGDRAGQPQHF. CDR3 nucleotides: TGCGCCAGCAGCTGGGGGGACAGGGCCGGACAGCCCCAGCATTTT. The chain joins TRBV5-1 to TRBJ1-5; 9 nucleotides align to TRBD1. V gave up 3 bases and J gave up 7 bases; unmatched junction bases: 8. CDR1 is SGHRS, CDR2 YFSETQ, per germline. The length of the CDR3 is 15 residues. Together with reference TRBV5-1 and TRBJ1-5, the CDR3 gives the full variable domain: KAGVTQTPRYLIKTRGQQVTLSCSPISGHRSVSWYQQTPGQGLQFLFEYFSETQRNKGNFPGRFSGRQFSNSRSEMNVSTLELGDSALYLCASSWGDRAGQPQHFGDGTRLSIL.

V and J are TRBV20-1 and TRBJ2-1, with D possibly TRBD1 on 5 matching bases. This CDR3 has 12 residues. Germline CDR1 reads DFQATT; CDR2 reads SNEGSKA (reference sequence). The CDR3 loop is CRAAQGGNEQFF. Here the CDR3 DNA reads TGCAGGGCAGCCCAGGGCGGCAATGAGCAGTTCTTC.

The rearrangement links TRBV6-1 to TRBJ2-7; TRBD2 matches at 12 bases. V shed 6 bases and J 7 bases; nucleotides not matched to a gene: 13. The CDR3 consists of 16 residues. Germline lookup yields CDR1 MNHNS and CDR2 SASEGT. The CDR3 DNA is TGTGCCAGCAGACGCACTGGACTAGCGGGGATGGGGGAGCAGTACGTC. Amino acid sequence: CASRRTGLAGMGEQYV.

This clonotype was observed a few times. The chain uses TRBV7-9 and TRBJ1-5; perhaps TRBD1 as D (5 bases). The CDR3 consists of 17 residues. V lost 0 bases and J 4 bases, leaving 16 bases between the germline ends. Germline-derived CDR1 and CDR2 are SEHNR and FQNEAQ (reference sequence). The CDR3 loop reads CASSLAREGYGNQPQHF. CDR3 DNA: TGTGCCAGCAGCTTAGCTAGGGAGGGGTACGGAAATCAGCCCCAGCATTTT.

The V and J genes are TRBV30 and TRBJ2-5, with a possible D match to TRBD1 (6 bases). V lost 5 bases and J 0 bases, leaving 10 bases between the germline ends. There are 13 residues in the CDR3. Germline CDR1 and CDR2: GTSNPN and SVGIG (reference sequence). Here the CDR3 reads CAWAGQHQETQYF. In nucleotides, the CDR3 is TGTGCCTGGGCCGGACAGCACCAAGAGACCCAGTACTTC. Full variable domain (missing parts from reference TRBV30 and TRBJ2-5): SQTIHQWPATLVQPVGSPLSLECTVEGTSNPNLYWYRQAAGRGLQLLFYSVGIGQISSEVPQNLSASRPQDRQFILSSKKLLLSDSGFYLCAWAGQHQETQYFGPGTRLLVL.

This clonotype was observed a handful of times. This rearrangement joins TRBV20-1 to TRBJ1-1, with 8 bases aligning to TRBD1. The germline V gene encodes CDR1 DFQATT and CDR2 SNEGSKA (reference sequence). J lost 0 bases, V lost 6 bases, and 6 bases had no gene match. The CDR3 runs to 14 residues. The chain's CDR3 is CSAPKTGVNTEAFF. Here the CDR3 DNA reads TGCAGTGCCCCAAAGACAGGGGTGAACACTGAAGCTTTCTTT.

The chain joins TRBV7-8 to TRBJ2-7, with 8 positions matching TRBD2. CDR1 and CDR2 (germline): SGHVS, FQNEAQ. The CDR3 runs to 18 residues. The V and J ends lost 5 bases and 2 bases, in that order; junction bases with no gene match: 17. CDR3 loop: CASSILPLLAVHPYEQYV. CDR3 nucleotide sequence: TGTGCCAGCAGCATCCTTCCCTTACTAGCGGTTCATCCCTACGAGCAGTACGTC.

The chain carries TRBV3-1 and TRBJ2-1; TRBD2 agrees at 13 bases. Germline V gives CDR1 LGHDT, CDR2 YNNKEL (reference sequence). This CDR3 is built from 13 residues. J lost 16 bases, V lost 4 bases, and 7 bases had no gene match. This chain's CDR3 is CASSPRTSGSGFF. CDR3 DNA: TGTGCCAGCAGCCCCCGGACTAGCGGGAGTGGCTTCTTC.

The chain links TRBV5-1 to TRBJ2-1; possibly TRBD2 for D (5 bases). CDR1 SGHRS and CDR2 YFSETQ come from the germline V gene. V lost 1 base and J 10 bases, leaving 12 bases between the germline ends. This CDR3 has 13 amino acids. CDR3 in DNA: TGCGCCAGCAGCTTGTATGGGGAGTGGGAGCAGTTCTTC. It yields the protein CASSLYGEWEQFF. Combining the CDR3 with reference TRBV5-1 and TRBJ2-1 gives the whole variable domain KAGVTQTPRYLIKTRGQQVTLSCSPISGHRSVSWYQQTPGQGLQFLFEYFSETQRNKGNFPGRFSGRQFSNSRSEMNVSTLELGDSALYLCASSLYGEWEQFFGPGTRLTVL.

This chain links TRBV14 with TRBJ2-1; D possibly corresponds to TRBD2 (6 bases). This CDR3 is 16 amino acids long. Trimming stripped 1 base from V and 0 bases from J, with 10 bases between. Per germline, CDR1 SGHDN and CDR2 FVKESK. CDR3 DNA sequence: TGTGCCAGCAGCCAAGCGGCCGGGAGCTCCTACAATGAGCAGTTCTTC. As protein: CASSQAAGSSYNEQFF. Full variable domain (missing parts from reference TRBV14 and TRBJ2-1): EAGVTQFPSHSVIEKGQTVTLRCDPISGHDNLYWYRRVMGKEIKFLLHFVKESKQDESGMPNNRFLAERTGGTYSTLKVQPAELEDSGVYFCASSQAAGSSYNEQFFGPGTRLTVL.

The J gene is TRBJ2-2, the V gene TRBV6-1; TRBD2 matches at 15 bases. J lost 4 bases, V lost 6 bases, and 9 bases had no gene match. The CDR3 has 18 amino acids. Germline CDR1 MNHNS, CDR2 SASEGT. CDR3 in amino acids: CASRSGLAGGPITGELFF. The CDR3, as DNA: TGTGCCAGCAGAAGCGGACTAGCGGGAGGGCCTATCACCGGGGAGCTGTTTTTT.

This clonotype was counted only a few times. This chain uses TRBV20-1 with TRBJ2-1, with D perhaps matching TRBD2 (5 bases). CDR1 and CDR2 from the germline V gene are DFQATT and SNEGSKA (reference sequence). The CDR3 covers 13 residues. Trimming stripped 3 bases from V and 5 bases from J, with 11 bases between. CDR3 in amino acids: CSASGNGNNEQFF. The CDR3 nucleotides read TGCAGTGCTAGCGGGAATGGTAACAATGAGCAGTTCTTC.

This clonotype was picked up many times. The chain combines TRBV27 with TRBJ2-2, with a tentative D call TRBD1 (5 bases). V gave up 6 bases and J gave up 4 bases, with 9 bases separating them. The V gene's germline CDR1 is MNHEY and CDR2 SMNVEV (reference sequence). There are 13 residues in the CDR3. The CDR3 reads CASRAGRTGELFF. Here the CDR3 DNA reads TGTGCCAGCAGGGCAGGGCGCACCGGGGAGCTGTTTTTT.

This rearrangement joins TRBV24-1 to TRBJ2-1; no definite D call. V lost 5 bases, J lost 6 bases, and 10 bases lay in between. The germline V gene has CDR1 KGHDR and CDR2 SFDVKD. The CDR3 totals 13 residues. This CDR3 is CATSGVGSNEQFF. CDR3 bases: TGTGCCACCAGTGGAGTAGGAAGCAATGAGCAGTTCTTC.

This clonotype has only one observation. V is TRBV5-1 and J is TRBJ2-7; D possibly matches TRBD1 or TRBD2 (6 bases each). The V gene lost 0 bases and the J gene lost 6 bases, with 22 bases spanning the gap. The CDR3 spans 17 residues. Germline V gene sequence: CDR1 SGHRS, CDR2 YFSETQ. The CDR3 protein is CASSLDPGGTKGGEQYV. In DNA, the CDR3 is TGCGCCAGCAGCTTGGATCCCGGGGGCACGAAAGGAGGCGAGCAGTACGTC.

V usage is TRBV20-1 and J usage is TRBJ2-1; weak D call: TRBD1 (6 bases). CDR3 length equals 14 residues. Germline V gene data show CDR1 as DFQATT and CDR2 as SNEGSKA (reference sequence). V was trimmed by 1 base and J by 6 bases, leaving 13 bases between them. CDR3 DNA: TGCAGTGCTAGAGGCCCCATGACAGGCAATGAGCAGTTCTTC. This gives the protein CSARGPMTGNEQFF.

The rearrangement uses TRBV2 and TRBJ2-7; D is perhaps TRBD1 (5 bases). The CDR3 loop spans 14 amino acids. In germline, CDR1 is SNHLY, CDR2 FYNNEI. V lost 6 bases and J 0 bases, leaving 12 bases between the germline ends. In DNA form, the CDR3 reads TGTGCCAGCAGATCCGACAGTGCCTCCTACGAGCAGTACTTC. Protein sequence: CASRSDSASYEQYF.

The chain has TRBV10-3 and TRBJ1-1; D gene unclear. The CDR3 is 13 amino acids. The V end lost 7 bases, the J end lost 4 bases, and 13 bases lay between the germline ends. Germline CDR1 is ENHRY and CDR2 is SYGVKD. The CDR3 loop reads CAIISSTGTEAFF. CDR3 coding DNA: TGTGCCATCATCTCCAGTACGGGCACTGAAGCTTTCTTT.

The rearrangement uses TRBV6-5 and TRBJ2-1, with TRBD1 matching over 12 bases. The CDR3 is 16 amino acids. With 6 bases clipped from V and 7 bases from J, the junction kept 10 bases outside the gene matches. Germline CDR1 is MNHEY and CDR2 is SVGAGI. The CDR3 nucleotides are TGTGCCAGCAGGGACTCCGGGACAGGGGGCAGAAATGAGCAGTTCTTC. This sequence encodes CASRDSGTGGRNEQFF.

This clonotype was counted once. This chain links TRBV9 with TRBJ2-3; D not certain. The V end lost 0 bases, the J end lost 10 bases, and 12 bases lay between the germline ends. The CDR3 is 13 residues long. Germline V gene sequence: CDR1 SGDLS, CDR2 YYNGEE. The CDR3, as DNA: TGTGCCAGCAGCGTAGAAACCATCCCACCGCAGTATTTT. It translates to CASSVETIPPQYF. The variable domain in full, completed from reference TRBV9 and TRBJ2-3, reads DSGVTQTPKHLITATGQRVTLRCSPRSGDLSVYWYQQSLDQGLQFLIQYYNGEERAKGNILERFSAQQFPDLHSELNLSSLELGDSALYFCASSVETIPPQYFGPGTRLTVL.

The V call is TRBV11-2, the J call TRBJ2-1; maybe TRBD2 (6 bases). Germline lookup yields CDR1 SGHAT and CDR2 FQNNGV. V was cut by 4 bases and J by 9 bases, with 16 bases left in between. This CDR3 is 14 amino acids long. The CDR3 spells CASSSGVEASEQFF. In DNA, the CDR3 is TGTGCCAGCAGCTCGGGGGTTGAAGCTTCTGAGCAGTTCTTC.

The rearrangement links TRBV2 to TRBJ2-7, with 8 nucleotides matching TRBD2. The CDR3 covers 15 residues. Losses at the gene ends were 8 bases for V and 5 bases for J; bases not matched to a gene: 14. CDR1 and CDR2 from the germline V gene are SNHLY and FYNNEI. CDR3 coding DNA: TGTGCCAGCGGGAGGAGCGGGAGTAGCGTCAACGAGCAGTACTTC. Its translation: CASGRSGSSVNEQYF.

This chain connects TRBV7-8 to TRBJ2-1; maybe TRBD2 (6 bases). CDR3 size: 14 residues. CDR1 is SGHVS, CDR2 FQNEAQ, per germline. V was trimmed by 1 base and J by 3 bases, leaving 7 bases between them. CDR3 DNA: TGTGCCAGCAGCTTAGTCGGGGGCTACAATGAGCAGTTCTTC. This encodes CASSLVGGYNEQFF.

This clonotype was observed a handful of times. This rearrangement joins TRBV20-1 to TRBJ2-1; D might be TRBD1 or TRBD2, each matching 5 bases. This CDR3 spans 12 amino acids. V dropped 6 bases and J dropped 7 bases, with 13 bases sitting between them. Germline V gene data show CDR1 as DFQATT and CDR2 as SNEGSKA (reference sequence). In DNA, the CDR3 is TGCAGTGCGAAGGGACCCCGGAATGAGCAGTTCTTC. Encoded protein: CSAKGPRNEQFF.

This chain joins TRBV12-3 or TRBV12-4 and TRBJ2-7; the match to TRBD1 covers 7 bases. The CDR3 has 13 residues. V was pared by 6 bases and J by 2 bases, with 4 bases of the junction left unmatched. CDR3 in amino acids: CASRLGQAYEQYF. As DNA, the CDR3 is TGTGCCAGCAGACTAGGACAGGCCTACGAGCAGTACTTC.